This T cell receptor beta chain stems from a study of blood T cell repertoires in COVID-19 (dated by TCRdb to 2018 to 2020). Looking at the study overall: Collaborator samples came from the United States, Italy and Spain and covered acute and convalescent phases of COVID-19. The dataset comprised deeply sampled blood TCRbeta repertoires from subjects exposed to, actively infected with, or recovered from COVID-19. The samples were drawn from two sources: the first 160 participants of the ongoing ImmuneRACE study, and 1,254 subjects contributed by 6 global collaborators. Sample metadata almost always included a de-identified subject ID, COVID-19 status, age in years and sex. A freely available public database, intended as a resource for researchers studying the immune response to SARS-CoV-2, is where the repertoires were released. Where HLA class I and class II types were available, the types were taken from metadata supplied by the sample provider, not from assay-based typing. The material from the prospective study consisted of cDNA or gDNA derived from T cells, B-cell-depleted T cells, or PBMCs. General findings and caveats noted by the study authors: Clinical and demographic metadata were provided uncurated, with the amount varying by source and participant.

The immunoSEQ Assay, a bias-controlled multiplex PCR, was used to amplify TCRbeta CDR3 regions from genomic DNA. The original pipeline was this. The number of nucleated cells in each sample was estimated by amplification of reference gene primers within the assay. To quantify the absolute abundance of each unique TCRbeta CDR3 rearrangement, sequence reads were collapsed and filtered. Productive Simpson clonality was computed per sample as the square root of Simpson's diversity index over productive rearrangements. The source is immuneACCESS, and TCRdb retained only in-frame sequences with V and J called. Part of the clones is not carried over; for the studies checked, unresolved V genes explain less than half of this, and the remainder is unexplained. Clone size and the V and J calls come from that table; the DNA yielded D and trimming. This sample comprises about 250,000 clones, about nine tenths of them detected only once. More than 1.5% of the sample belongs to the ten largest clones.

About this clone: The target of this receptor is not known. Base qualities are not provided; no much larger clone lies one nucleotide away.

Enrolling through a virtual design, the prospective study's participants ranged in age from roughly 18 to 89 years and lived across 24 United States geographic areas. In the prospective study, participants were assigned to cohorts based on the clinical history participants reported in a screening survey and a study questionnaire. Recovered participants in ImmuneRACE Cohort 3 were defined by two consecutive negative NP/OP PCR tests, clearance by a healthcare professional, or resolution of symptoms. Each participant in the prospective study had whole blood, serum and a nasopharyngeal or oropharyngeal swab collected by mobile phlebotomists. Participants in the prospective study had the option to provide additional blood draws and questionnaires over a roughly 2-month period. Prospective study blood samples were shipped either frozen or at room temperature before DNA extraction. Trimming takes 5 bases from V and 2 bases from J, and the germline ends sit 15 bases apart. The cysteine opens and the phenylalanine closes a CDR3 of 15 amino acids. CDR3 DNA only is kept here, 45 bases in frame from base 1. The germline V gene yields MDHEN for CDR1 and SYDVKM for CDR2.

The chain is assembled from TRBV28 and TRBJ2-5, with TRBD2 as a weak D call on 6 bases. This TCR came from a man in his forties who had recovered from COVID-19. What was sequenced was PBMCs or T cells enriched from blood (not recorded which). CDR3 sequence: CASSKLGSGQETQYF. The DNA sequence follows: TGTGCCAGCAGTAAGTTAGGGAGCGGGCAAGAGACCCAGTACTTC.